The TCR beta chain under discussion was sequenced for a study of blood T cell repertoires in COVID-19. Study overall: Sites in the United States, Italy and Spain provided acute and convalescent COVID-19 samples. Sample material is recorded as cDNA or gDNA derived from T cells, B-cell-depleted T cells, or PBMCs.

Germline V gives CDR1 SEHNR, CDR2 FQNEAQ (reference sequence). The CDR3 consists of 14 residues. Between the trimmed V and J ends, which lost 2 bases and 8 bases, there was a span of 12 bases. Study processing details: Amplification with reference gene primers provided the estimates of nucleated cell counts. Clones were read by immunoSEQ multiplex PCR, and TCRdb kept only the in-frame ones, dropping some. D and trimming were read from the DNA, whereas the V and J calls and clone size are those reported in that table. The sample holds approximately 75,000 clones, around 84% seen once. The receptor was derived from a woman aged 45-65 years with acute or convalescent COVID-19. The V gene is TRBV7-9, the J gene TRBJ1-4; D ambiguous. The specimen was peripheral blood. The CDR3 nucleotides are TGTGCCAGCAGCTTATGGGGAGGGAACGAAAAACTGTTTTTT. Its protein is CASSLWGGNEKLFF. Together with reference TRBV7-9 and TRBJ1-4, the CDR3 gives the full variable domain: DTGVSQNPRHKITKRGQNVTFRCDPISEHNRLYWYRQTLGQGPEFLTYFQNEAQLEKSRLLSDRFSAERPKGSFSTLEIQRTEQGDSAMYLCASSLWGGNEKLFFGSGTQLSVL.